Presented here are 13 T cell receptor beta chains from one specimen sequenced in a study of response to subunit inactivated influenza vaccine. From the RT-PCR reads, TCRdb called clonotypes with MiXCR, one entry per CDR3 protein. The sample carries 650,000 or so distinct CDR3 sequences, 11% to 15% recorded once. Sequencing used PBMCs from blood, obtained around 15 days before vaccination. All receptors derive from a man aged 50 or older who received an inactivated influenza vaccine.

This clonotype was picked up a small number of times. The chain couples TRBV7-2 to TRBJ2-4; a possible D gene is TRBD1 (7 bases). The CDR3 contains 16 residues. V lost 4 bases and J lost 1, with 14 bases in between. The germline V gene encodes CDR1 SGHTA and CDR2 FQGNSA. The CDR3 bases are TGTGCCAGCAGCTCGCGGGACAGAACGGCCAAAAACATTCAGTACTTC. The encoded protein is CASSSRDRTAKNIQYF.

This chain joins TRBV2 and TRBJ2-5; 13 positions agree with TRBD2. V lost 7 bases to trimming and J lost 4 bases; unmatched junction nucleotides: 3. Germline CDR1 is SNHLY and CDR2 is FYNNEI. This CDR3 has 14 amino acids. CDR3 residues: CASTRLAGGETQYF. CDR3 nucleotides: TGTGCCAGCACTAGACTAGCGGGAGGAGAGACCCAGTACTTC.

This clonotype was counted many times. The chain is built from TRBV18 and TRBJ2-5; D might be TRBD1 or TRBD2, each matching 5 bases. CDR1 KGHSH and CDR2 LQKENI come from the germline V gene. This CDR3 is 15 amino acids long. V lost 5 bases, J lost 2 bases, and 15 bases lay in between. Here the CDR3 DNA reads TGTGCCAGCTCAGCCACCGGGGCTACACAAGAGACCCAGTACTTC. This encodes CASSATGATQETQYF.

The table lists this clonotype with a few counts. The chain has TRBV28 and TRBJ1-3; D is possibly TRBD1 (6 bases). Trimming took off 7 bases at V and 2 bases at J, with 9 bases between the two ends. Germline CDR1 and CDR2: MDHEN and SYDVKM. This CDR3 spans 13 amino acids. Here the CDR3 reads CASKTGTGNTIYF. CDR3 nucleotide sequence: TGTGCCAGCAAAACAGGGACTGGAAACACCATATATTTT.

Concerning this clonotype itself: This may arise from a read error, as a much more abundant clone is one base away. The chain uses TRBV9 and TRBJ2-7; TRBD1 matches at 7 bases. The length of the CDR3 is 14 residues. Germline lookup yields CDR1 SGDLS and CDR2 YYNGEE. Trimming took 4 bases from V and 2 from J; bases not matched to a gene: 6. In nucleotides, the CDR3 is TGTGCCAGCAGCCCAGGACAGGCCACCTACGAGCAGTACTTC. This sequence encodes CASSPGQATYEQYF.

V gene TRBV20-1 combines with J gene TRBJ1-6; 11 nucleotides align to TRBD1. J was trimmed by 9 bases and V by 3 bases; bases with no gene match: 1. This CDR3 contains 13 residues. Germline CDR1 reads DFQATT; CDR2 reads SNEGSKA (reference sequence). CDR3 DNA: TGCAGTGCTAGGGACAGGGGGCTTTCACCCCTCCACTTT. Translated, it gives CSARDRGLSPLHF.

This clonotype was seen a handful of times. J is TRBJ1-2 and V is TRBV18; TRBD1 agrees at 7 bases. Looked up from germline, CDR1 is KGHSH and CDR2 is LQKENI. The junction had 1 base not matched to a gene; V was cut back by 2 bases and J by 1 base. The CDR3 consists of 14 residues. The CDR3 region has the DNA TGTGCCAGCTCACCAGACAGGGATAACTATGGCTACACCTTC. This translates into CASSPDRDNYGYTF.

In DNA form, the CDR3 reads TGCGCCAGCAGCTTGGATGCCAGCCCCCAAGAGACCCAGTACTTC. The encoded protein is CASSLDASPQETQYF. The V and J genes are TRBV5-1 and TRBJ2-5; D not certain. V was pared by 0 bases and J by 1 base, with 10 bases between. Germline lookup yields CDR1 SGHRS and CDR2 YFSETQ. The CDR3 sequence is 15 residues long.

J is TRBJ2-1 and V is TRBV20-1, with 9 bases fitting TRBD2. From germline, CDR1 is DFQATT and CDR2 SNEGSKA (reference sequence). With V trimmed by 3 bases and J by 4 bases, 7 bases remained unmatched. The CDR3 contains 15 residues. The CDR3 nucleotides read TGCAGTGCTAGTAATCCGACTAGCGGATACAATGAGCAGTTCTTC. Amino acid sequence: CSASNPTSGYNEQFF.

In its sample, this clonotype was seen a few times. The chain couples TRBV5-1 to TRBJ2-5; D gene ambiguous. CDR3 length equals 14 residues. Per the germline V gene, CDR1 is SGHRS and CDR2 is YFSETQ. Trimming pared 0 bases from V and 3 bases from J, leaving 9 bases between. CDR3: CASSLEGRKETQYF. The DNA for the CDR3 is TGCGCCAGCAGCTTGGAGGGCAGAAAAGAGACCCAGTACTTC.

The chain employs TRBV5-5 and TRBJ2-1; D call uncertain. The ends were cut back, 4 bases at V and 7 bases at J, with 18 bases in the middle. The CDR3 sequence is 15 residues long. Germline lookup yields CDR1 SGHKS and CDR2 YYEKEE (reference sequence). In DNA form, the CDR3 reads TGTGCCAGCAGCCTGGGTCCAAGGGCCATAAATGAGCAGTTCTTC. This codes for CASSLGPRAINEQFF.

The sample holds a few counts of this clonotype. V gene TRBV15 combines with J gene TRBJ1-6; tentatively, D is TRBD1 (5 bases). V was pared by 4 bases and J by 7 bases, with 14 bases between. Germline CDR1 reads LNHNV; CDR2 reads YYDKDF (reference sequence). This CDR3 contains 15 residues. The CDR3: CATSTVRGANSPLHF. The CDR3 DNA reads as TGTGCCACCAGCACCGTTAGGGGCGCAAATTCACCCCTCCACTTT. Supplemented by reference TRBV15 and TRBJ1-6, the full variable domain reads DAMVIQNPRYQVTQFGKPVTLSCSQTLNHNVMYWYQQKSSQAPKLLFHYYDKDFNNEADTPDNFQSRRPNTSFCFLDIRSPGLGDTAMYLCATSTVRGANSPLHFGNGTRLTVT.

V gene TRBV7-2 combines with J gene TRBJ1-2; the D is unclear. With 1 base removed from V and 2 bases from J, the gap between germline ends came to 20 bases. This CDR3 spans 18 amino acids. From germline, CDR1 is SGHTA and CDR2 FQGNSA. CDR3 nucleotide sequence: TGTGCCAGCAGCTTAGTCGCTCCCGGCACCGGGCTCAACTATGGCTACACCTTC. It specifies CASSLVAPGTGLNYGYTF.